This T cell receptor (beta chain) was obtained from a study of blood T cells in healthy people across ages. Every sample gave at least 5 micrograms of total RNA when it was extracted. It was with a sample-barcoded 5' primer and a J-beta primer mix that a second PCR of roughly 7 to 12 cycles was run. TCRdb independently ran MiXCR on the 5' RACE reads; one entry per CDR3 protein. Here the sample spans fewer than 2 million distinct CDR3 sequences, 39% being singletons. This clonotype was counted only a few times. Trimming left V 2 bases short and J 8 bases short, with 16 bases between. Germline lookup yields CDR1 DFQATT and CDR2 SNEGSKA (reference sequence). The CDR3 length is 14 residues.

The receptor comes from a human donor in good health. Source material: blood. The chain uses TRBV20-1 and TRBJ2-1; D is unresolved. As DNA, the CDR3 is TGCAGTGCTAGAATGTCGCCTCTCCGCGATGAGCAGTTCTTC. Translated, it gives CSARMSPLRDEQFF.